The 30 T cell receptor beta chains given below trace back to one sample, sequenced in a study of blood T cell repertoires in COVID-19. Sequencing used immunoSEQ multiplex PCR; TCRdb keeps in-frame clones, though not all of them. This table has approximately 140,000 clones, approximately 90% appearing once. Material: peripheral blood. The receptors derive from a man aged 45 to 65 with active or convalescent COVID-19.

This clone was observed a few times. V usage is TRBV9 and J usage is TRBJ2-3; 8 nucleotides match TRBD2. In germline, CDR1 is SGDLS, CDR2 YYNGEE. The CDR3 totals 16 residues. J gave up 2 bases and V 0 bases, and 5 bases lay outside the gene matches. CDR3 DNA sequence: TGTGCCAGCAGCGTAGGCGCGGGAGGTTTCACAGATACGCAGTATTTT. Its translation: CASSVGAGGFTDTQYF.

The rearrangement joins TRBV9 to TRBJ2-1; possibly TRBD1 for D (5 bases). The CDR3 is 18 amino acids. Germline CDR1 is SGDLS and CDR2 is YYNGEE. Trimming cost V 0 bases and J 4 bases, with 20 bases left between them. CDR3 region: CASSVADPRTFSYNEQFF. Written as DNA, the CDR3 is TGTGCCAGCAGCGTAGCAGACCCTAGGACATTCTCATACAATGAGCAGTTCTTC.

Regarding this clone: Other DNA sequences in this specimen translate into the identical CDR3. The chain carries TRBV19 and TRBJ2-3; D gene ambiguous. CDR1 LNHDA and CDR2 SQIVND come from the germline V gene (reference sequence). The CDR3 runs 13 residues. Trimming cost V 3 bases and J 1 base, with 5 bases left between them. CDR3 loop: CASSMRGTDTQYF. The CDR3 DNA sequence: TGTGCCAGTAGTATGCGAGGCACAGATACGCAGTATTTT.

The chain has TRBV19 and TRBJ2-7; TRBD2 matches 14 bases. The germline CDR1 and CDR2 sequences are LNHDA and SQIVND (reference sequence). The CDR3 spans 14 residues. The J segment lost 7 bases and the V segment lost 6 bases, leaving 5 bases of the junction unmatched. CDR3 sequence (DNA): TGTGCCAGTAGGGGACTAGCGGGAGTCGGGGAGCAGTACTTC. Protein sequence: CASRGLAGVGEQYF.

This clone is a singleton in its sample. The CDR3 nucleotides read TGTGCCACCAGCAGAGTTGCTAGCGGGGGACATGAGCAGTTCTTC. Amino acids: CATSRVASGGHEQFF. V and J are TRBV15 and TRBJ2-1, with 10 positions matching TRBD2. CDR1 is LNHNV and CDR2 is YYDKDF in the germline V gene (reference sequence). V shed 1 base and J 8 bases; nucleotides not matched to a gene: 5. The CDR3 has 15 residues.

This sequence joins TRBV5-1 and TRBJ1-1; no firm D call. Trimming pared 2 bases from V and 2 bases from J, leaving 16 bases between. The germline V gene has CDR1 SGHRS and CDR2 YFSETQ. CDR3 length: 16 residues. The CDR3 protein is CASSLAGPDLNTEAFF. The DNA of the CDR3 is TGCGCCAGCAGCTTAGCCGGTCCCGATCTAAACACTGAAGCTTTCTTT.

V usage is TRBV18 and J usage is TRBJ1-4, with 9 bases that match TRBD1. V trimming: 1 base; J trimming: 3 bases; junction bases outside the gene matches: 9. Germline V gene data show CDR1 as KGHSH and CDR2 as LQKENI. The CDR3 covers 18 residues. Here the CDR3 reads CASSPLRQGGPANEKLFF. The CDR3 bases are TGTGCCAGCTCACCACTGAGACAGGGGGGACCCGCTAATGAAAAACTGTTTTTT.

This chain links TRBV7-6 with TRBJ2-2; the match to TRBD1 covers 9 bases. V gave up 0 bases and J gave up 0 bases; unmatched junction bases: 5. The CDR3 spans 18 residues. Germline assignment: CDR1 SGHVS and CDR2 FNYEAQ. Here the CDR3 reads CASSLAGQGFANTGELFF. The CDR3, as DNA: TGTGCCAGCAGCTTAGCTGGACAGGGGTTCGCGAACACCGGGGAGCTGTTTTTT.

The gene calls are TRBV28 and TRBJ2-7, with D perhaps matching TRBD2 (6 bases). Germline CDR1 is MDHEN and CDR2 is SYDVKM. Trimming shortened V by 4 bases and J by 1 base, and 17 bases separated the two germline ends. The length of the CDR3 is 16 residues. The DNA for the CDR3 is TGTGCCAGCAGTTCGCCCGGGACTCGATATTCCTACGAGCAGTACTTC. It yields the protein CASSSPGTRYSYEQYF.

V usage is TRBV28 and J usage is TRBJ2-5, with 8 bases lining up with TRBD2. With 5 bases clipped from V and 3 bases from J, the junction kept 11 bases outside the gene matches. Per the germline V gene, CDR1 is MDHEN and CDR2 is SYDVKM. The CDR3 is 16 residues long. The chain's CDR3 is CASSPLSLRGEETQYF. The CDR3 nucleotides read TGTGCCAGCAGTCCCCTGTCTCTGCGGGGGGAAGAGACCCAGTACTTC.

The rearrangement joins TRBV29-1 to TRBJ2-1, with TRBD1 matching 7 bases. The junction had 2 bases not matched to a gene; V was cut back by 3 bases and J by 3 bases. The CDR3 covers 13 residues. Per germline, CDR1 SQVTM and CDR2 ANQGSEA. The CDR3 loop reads CSVETGNYNEQFF. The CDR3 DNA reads TGCAGCGTTGAGACAGGGAACTACAATGAGCAGTTCTTC.

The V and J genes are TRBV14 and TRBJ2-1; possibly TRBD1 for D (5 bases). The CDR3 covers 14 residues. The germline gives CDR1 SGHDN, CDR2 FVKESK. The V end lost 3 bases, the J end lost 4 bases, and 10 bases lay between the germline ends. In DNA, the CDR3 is TGTGCCAGCAGCCAGCAAACAGGTTACAATGAGCAGTTCTTC. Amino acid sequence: CASSQQTGYNEQFF.

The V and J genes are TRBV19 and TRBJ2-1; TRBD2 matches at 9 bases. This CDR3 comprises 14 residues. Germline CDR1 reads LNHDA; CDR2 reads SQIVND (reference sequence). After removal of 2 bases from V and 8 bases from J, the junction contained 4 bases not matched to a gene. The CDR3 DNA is TGTGCCAGTAGTATACTAGCGGGACGGGATGAGCAGTTCTTC. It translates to CASSILAGRDEQFF.

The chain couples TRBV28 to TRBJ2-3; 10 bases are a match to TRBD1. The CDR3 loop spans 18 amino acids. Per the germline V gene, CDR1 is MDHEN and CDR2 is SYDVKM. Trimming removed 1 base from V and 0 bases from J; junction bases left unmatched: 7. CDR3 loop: CASSLLETGGYSTDTQYF. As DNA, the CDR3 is TGTGCCAGCAGTTTATTGGAGACAGGGGGCTACAGCACAGATACGCAGTATTTT.

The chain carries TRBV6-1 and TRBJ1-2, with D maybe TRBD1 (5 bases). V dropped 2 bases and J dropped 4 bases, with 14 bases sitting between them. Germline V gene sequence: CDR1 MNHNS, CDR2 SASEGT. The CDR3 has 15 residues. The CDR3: CASSESDRPLYGYTF. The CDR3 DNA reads TGTGCCAGCAGTGAAAGTGACAGACCGCTCTATGGCTACACCTTC.

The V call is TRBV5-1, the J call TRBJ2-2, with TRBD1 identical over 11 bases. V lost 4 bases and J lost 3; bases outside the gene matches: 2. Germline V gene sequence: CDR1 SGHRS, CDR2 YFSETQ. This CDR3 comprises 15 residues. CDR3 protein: CASSTGQGDTGELFF. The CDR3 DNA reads TGCGCCAGCAGCACGGGACAGGGGGACACCGGGGAGCTGTTTTTT.

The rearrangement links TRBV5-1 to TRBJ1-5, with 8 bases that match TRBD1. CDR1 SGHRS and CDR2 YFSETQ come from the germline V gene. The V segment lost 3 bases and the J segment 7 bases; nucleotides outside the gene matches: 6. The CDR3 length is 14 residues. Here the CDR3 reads CASSSTGGGQPQHF. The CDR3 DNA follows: TGCGCCAGCAGCTCAACAGGGGGTGGACAGCCCCAGCATTTT. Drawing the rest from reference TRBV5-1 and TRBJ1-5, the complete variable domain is KAGVTQTPRYLIKTRGQQVTLSCSPISGHRSVSWYQQTPGQGLQFLFEYFSETQRNKGNFPGRFSGRQFSNSRSEMNVSTLELGDSALYLCASSSTGGGQPQHFGDGTRLSIL.

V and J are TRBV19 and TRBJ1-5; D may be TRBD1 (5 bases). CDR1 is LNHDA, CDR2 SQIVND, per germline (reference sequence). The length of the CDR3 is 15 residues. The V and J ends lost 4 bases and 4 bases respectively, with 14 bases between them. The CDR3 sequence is CASSTPTDGNQPQHF. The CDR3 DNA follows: TGTGCCAGTAGTACTCCGACAGACGGGAATCAGCCCCAGCATTTT.

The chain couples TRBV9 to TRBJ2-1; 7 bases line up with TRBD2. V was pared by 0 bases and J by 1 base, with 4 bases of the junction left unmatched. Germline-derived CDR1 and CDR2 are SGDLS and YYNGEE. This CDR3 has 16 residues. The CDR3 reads CASSVATSDSYNEQFF. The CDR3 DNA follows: TGTGCCAGCAGCGTAGCTACTAGCGATTCCTACAATGAGCAGTTCTTC.

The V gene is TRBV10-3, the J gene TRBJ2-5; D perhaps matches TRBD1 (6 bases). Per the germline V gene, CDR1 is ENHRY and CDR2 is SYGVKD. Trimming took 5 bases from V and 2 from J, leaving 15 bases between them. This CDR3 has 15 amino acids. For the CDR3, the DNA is TGTGCCATCAGTAACTATCGGGACACTCAAGAGACCCAGTACTTC. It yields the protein CAISNYRDTQETQYF.

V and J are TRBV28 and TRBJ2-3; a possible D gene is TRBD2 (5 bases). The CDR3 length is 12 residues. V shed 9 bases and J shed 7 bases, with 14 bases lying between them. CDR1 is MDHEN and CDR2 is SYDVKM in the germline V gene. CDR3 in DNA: TGTGCCAGTTCCCGGGGTTTGAATACGCAGTATTTT. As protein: CASSRGLNTQYF. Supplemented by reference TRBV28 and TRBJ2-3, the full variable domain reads DVKVTQSSRYLVKRTGEKVFLECVQDMDHENMFWYRQDPGLGLRLIYFSYDVKMKEKGDIPEGYSVSREKKERFSLILESASTNQTSMYLCASSRGLNTQYFGPGTRLTVL.

This CDR3 reads CASSLKGLALYNEQFF. CDR3 nucleotides: TGTGCCAGCAGCTTAAAAGGACTAGCTCTCTACAATGAGCAGTTCTTC. The J gene is TRBJ2-1, the V gene TRBV7-6; 8 nucleotides align to TRBD2. V was pared by 2 bases and J by 3 bases, with 6 bases of the junction left unmatched. Per germline, CDR1 SGHVS and CDR2 FNYEAQ. The CDR3 has 16 amino acids.

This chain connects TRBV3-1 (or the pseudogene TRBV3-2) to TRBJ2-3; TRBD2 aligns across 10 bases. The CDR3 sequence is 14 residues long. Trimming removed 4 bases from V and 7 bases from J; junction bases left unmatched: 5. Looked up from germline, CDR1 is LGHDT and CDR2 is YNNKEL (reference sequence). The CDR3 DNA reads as TGTGCCAGCAGCCCCGGGACTAGCGCTTATACGCAGTATTTT. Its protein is CASSPGTSAYTQYF.

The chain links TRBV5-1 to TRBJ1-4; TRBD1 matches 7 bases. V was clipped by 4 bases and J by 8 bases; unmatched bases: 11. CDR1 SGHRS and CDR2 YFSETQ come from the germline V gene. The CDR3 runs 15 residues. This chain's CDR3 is CASSSRTGGDEKLFF. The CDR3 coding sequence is TGCGCCAGCAGCAGTCGGACAGGAGGTGACGAAAAACTGTTTTTT.

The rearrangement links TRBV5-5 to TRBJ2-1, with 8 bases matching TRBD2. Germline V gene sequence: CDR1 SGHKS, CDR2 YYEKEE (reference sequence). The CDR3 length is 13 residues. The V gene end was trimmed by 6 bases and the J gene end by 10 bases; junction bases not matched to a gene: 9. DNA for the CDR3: TGTGCCAGCACGTCAAGCGGGAGCCCGGAGCAGTTCTTC. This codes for CASTSSGSPEQFF. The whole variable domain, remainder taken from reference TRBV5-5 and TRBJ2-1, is DAGVTQSPTHLIKTRGQQVTLRCSPISGHKSVSWYQQVLGQGPQFIFQYYEKEERGRGNFPDRFSARQFPNYSSELNVNALLLGDSALYLCASTSSGSPEQFFGPGTRLTVL.

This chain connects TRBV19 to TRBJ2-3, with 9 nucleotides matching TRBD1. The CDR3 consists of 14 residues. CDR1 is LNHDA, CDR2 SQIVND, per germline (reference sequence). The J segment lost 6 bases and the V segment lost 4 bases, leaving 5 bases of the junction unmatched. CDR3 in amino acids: CASSKGQGSDTQYF. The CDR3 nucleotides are TGTGCCAGTAGTAAGGGACAGGGATCGGATACGCAGTATTTT.

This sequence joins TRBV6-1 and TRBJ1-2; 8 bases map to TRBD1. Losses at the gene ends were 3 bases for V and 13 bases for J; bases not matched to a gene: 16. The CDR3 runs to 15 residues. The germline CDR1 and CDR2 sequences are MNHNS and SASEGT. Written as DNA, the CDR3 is TGTGCCAGCAGTGATGTCGCGGGACAGGCTTTTGAGAGCACCTTC. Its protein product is CASSDVAGQAFESTF.

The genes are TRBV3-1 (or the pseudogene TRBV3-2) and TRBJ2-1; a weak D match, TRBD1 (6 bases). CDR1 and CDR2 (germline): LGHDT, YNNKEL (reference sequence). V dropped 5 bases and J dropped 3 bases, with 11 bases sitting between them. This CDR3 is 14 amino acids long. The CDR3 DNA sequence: TGTGCCAGCAGCGACCTACAGGGCTACAATGAGCAGTTCTTC. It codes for CASSDLQGYNEQFF.

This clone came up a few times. The DNA for the CDR3 is TGTGCCAGCTCACCTAAAGAGGGCACTGAAGCTTTCTTT. Translated: CASSPKEGTEAFF. This chain uses TRBV18 with TRBJ1-1; D gene ambiguous. This CDR3 has 13 residues. CDR1 is KGHSH, CDR2 LQKENI, per germline. Trimming took off 3 bases at V and 4 bases at J, with 9 bases between the two ends.

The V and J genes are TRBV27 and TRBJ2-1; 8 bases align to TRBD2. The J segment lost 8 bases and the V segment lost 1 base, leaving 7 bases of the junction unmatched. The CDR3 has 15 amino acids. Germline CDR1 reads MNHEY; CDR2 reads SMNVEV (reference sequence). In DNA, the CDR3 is TGTGCCAGCAGTTTATTGTCTAGCGGGTGGTATGAGCAGTTCTTC. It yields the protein CASSLLSSGWYEQFF.